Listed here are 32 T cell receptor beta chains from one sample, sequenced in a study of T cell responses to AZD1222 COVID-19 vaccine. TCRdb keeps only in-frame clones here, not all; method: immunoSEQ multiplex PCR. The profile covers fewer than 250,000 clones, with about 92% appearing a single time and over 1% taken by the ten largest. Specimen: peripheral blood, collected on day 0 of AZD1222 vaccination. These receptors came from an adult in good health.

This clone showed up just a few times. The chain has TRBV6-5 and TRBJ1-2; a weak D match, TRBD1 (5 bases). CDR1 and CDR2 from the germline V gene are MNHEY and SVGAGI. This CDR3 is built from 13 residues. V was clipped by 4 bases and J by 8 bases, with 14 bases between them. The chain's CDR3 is CASSSTGRPGYTF. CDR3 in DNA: TGTGCCAGCAGTTCCACGGGACGTCCGGGCTACACCTTC.

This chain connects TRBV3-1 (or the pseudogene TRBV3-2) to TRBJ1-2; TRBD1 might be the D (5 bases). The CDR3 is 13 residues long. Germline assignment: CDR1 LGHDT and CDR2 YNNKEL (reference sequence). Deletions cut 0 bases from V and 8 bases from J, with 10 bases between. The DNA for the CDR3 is TGTGCCAGCAGCCAAGATCAGGGTCAGGGCTACACCTTC. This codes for CASSQDQGQGYTF.

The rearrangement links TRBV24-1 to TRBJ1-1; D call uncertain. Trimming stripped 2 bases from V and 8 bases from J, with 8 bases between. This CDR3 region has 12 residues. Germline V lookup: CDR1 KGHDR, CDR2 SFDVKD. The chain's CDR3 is CATSDSSREAFF. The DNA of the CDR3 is TGTGCCACCAGTGATTCCAGCAGGGAAGCTTTCTTT.

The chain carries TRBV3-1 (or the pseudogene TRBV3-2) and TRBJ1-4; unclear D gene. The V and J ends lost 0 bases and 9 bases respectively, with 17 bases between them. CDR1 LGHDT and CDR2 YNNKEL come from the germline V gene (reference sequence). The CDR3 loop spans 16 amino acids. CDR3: CASSQEGVYLIQKLFF. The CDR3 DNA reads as TGTGCCAGCAGCCAAGAAGGCGTTTATCTGATCCAAAAACTGTTTTTT.

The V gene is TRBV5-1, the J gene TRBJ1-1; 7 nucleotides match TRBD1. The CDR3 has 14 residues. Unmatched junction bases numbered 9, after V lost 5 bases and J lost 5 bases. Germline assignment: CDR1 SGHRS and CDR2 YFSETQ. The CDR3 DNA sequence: TGCGCCAGCAGGCAGTGGGACAGACTAACTGAAGCTTTCTTT. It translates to CASRQWDRLTEAFF. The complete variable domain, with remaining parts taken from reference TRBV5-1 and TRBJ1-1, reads KAGVTQTPRYLIKTRGQQVTLSCSPISGHRSVSWYQQTPGQGLQFLFEYFSETQRNKGNFPGRFSGRQFSNSRSEMNVSTLELGDSALYLCASRQWDRLTEAFFGQGTRLTVV.

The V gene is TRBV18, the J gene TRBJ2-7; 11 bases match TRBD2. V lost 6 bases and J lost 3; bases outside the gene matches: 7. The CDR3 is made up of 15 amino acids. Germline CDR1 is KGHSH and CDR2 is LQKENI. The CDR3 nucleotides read TGTGCCAGCTCCCCGACTAGCGGGGCTCGCTACGAGCAGTACTTC. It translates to CASSPTSGARYEQYF.

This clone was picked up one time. The CDR3 nucleotides are TGTGCCAGCTCACCACCGGGAAAGAACTATGGCTACACCTTC. Translation gives CASSPPGKNYGYTF. V is TRBV18 and J is TRBJ1-2; no clear D. The germline V and J ends were trimmed by 0 bases and 2 bases, with 7 bases remaining between them. CDR3 size: 14 residues. Looked up from germline, CDR1 is KGHSH and CDR2 is LQKENI.

As DNA, the CDR3 is TGTGCCAGCAGACGGACGCCAGAGGGGTTGGACTCACCCCTCCACTTT. Translation gives CASRRTPEGLDSPLHF. The rearrangement joins TRBV3-1 (or the pseudogene TRBV3-2) to TRBJ1-6, with TRBD1 as a possible D gene (5 bases). This CDR3 has 16 amino acids. V shed 6 bases and J shed 10 bases, with 22 bases lying between them. Looked up from germline, CDR1 is LGHDT and CDR2 is YNNKEL (reference sequence).

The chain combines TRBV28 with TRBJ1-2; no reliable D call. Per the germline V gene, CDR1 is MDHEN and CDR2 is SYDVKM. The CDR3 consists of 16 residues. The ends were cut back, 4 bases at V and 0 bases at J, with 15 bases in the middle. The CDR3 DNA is TGTGCCAGCAGTTCTCCAAAGTTCGTAGCTAACTATGGCTACACCTTC. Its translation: CASSSPKFVANYGYTF.

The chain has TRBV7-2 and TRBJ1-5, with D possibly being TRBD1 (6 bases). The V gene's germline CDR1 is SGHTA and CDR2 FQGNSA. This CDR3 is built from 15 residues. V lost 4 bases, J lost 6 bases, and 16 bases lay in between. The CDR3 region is CASSSQGSRGQPQHF. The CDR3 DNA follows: TGTGCCAGCAGCTCCCAGGGGAGTCGGGGTCAGCCCCAGCATTTT. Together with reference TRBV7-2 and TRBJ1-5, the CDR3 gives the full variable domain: GAGVSQSPSNKVTEKGKDVELRCDPISGHTALYWYRQSLGQGLEFLIYFQGNSAPDKSGLPSDRFSAERTGGSVSTLTIQRTQQEDSAVYLCASSSQGSRGQPQHFGDGTRLSIL.

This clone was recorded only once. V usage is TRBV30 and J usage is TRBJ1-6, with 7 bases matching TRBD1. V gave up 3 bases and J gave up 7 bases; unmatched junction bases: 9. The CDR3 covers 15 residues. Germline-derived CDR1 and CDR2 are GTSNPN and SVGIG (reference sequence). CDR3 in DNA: TGTGCCTGGAGAAACGGGGGGACAGCAAATTCACCCCTCCACTTT. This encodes CAWRNGGTANSPLHF.

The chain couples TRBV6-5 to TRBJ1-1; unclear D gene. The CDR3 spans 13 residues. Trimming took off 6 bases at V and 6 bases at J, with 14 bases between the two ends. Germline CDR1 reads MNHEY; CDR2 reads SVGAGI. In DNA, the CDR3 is TGTGCCAGCAGCCTCCCCATACGTCCTGAAGCTTTCTTT. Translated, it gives CASSLPIRPEAFF.

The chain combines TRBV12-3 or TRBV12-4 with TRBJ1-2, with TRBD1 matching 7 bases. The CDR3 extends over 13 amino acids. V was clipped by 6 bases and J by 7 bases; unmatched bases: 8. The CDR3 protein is CASSKRQGSGYTF. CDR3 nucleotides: TGTGCCAGCAGCAAAAGACAGGGTAGTGGCTACACCTTC.

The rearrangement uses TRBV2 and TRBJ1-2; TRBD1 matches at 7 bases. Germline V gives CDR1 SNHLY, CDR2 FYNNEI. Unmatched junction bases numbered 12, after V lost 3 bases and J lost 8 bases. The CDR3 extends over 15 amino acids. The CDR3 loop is CASSESPGQVGGYTF. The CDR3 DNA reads TGTGCCAGCAGTGAGTCCCCCGGACAGGTCGGAGGCTACACCTTC. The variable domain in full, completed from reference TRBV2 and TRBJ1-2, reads EPEVTQTPSHQVTQMGQEVILRCVPISNHLYFYWYRQILGQKVEFLVSFYNNEISEKSEIFDDQFSVERPDGSNFTLKIRSTKLEDSAMYFCASSESPGQVGGYTFGSGTRLTVV.

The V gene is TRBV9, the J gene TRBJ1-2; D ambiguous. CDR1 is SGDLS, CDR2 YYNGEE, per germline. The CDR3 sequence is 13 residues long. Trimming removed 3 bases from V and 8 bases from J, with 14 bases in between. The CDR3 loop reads CASSAGPLKGYTF. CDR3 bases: TGTGCCAGCAGCGCGGGCCCCCTAAAGGGCTACACCTTC. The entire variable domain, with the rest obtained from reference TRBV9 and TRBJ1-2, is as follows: DSGVTQTPKHLITATGQRVTLRCSPRSGDLSVYWYQQSLDQGLQFLIQYYNGEERAKGNILERFSAQQFPDLHSELNLSSLELGDSALYFCASSAGPLKGYTFGSGTRLTVV.

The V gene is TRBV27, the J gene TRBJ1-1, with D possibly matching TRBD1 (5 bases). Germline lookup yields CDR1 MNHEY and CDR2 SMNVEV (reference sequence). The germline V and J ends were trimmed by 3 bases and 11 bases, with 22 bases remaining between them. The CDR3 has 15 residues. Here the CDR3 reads CASSFRFGHPGVAFF. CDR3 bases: TGTGCCAGCAGTTTCCGTTTCGGACACCCCGGAGTGGCTTTCTTT.

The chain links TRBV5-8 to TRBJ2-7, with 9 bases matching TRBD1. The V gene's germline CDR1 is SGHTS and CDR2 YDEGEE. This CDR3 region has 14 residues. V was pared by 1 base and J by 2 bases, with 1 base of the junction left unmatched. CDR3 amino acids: CASSLTGGPYEQYF. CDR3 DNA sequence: TGTGCCAGCAGCTTGACAGGGGGCCCCTACGAGCAGTACTTC.

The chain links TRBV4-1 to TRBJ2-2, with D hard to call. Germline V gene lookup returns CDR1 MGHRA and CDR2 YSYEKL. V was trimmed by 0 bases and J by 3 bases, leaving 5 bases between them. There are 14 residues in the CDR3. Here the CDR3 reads CASSQDLYTGELFF. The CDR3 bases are TGCGCCAGCAGCCAAGATTTGTACACCGGGGAGCTGTTTTTT.

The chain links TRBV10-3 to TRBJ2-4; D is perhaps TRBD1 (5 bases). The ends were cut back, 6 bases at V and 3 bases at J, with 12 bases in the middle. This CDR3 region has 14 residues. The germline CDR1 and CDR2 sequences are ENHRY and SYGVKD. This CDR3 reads CAIRQGLNKNIQYF. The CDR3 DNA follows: TGTGCCATCAGGCAGGGCCTTAACAAAAACATTCAGTACTTC.

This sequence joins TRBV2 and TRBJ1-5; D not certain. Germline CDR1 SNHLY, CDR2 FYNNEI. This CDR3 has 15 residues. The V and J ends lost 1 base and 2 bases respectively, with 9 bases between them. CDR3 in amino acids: CASSEDEIGNQPQHF. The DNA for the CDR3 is TGTGCCAGCAGTGAAGACGAGATTGGCAATCAGCCCCAGCATTTT.

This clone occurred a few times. In nucleotides, the CDR3 is TGTGCCAGCAGTGACTCAGTCGGGGGAGGGTCCTACAATGAGCAGTTCTTC. It specifies CASSDSVGGGSYNEQFF. The V gene is TRBV6-4, the J gene TRBJ2-1; 7 nucleotides align to TRBD2. The CDR3 extends over 17 amino acids. Germline V gene sequence: CDR1 MRHNA, CDR2 SNTAGT. With 0 bases clipped from V and 1 base from J, the junction kept 6 bases outside the gene matches.

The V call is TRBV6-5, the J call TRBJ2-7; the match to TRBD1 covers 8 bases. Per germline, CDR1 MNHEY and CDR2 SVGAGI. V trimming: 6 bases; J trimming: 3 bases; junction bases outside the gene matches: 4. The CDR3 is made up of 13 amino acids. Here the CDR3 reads CASRQGVDYEQYF. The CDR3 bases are TGTGCCAGCAGACAGGGGGTGGACTACGAGCAGTACTTC.

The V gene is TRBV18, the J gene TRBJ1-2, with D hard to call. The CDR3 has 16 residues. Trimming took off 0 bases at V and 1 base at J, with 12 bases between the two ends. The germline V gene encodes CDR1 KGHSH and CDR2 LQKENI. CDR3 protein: CASSPPLRSVNYGYTF. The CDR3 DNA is TGTGCCAGCTCACCACCTTTGCGAAGCGTTAACTATGGCTACACCTTC.

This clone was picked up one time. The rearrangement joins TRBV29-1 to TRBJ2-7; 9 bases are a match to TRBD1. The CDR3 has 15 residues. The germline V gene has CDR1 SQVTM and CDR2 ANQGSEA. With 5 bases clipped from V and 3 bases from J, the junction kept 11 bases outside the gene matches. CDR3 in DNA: TGCAGCGTTCAATTCCGGGACAGGGAGGGCTACGAGCAGTACTTC. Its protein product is CSVQFRDREGYEQYF.

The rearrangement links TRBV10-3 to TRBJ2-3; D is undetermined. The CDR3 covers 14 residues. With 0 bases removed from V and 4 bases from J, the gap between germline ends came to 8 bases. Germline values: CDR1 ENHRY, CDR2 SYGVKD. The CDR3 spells CAISESQVADTQYF. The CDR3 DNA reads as TGTGCCATCAGTGAGTCCCAGGTGGCAGATACGCAGTATTTT.

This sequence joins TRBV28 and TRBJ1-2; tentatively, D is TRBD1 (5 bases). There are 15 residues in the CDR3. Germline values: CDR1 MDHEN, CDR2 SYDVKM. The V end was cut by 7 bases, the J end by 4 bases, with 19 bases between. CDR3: CASILREAGTYGYTF. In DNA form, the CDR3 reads TGTGCCAGCATCCTAAGGGAGGCAGGGACCTATGGCTACACCTTC.

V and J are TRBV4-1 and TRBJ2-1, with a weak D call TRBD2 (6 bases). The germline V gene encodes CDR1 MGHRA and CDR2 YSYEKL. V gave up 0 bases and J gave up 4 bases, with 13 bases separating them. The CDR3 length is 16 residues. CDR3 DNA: TGCGCCAGCAGCCAAGACCGGGGGAGACTGTACAATGAGCAGTTCTTC. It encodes CASSQDRGRLYNEQFF.

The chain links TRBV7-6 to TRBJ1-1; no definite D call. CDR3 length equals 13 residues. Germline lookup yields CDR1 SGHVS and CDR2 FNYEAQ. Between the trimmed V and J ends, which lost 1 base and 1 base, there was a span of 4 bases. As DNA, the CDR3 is TGTGCCAGCAGCTTAGAAACGAACACTGAAGCTTTCTTT. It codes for CASSLETNTEAFF.

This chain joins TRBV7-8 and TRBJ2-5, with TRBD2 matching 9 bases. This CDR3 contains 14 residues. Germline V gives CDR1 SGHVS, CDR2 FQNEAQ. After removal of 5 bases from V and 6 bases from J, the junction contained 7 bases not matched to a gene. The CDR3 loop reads CASSPQAGGQTQYF. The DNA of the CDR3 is TGTGCCAGCAGCCCTCAAGCGGGGGGCCAGACCCAGTACTTC.

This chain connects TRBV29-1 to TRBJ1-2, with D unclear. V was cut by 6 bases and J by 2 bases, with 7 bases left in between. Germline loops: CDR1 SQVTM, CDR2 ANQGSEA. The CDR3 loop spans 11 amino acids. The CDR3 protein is CSVEWNYGYTF. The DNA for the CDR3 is TGCAGCGTCGAGTGGAACTATGGCTACACCTTC.

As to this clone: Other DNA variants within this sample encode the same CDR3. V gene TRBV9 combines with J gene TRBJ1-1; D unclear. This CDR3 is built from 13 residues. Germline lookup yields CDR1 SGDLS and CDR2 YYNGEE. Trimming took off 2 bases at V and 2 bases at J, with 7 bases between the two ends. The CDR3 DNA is TGTGCCAGCAGCGTGGCACCCAACACTGAAGCTTTCTTT. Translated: CASSVAPNTEAFF. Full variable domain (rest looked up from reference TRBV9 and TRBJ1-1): DSGVTQTPKHLITATGQRVTLRCSPRSGDLSVYWYQQSLDQGLQFLIQYYNGEERAKGNILERFSAQQFPDLHSELNLSSLELGDSALYFCASSVAPNTEAFFGQGTRLTVV.

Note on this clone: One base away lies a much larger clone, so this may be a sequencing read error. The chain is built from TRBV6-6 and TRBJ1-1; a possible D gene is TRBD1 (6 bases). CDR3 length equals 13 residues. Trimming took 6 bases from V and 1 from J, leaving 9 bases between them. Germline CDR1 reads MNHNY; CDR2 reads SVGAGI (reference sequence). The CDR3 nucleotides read TGTGCCAGCAGCCGACAGGAGAACACTGAAGCTTTCTTT. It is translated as CASSRQENTEAFF.